Below are 13 T cell receptor beta chains sequenced from a single sample in a study of cytomegalovirus exposure and HLA in healthy donors. Vbeta (60) and Jbeta (13) primers were used in the PCR. TCRdb's table, derived via immunoSEQ multiplex PCR, lists solely in-frame clones and lacks some. The data hold 150,000 or so clones, with 70% to 80% observed a single time. The material sequenced was PBMCs. The source of these receptors is a man aged 40-50 years in good health and CMV-seropositive.

The rearrangement uses TRBV7-8 and TRBJ2-5, with 10 positions matching TRBD2. In germline, CDR1 is SGHVS, CDR2 FQNEAQ. After removal of 4 bases from V and 3 bases from J, the junction contained 5 bases not matched to a gene. This CDR3 has 15 amino acids. The CDR3 spells CASSSWTSGKETQYF. In nucleotides, the CDR3 is TGTGCCAGCAGCTCTTGGACTAGCGGTAAAGAGACCCAGTACTTC.

In this sample, this clone turned up once. The J gene is TRBJ2-7, the V gene TRBV19; 9 bases are a match to TRBD1. This CDR3 is built from 15 residues. Germline-derived CDR1 and CDR2 are LNHDA and SQIVND (reference sequence). V shed 5 bases and J 4 bases; nucleotides not matched to a gene: 9. The CDR3 region is CASSLFGTGIYEQYF. In DNA, the CDR3 is TGTGCCAGTAGTCTTTTTGGGACAGGGATTTACGAGCAGTACTTC.

The CDR3 DNA is TGTGCCAGCAGTTTGAAGGGGGCTTCTGGAAACACCATATATTTT. As protein: CASSLKGASGNTIYF. The chain is built from TRBV27 and TRBJ1-3; the match to TRBD1 covers 7 bases. There are 15 residues in the CDR3. Trimming cost V 3 bases and J 1 base; bases outside gene matches: 3. Germline V lookup: CDR1 MNHEY, CDR2 SMNVEV (reference sequence).

The rearrangement joins TRBV15 to TRBJ2-4; D perhaps matches TRBD1 (6 bases). The CDR3 is 16 residues long. Trimming took 5 bases from V and 0 from J, leaving 14 bases between them. Germline V lookup: CDR1 LNHNV, CDR2 YYDKDF (reference sequence). The CDR3 DNA follows: TGTGCCACCAGCGACGCCGGGACATTAGCCAAAAACATTCAGTACTTC. Translating it yields CATSDAGTLAKNIQYF.

The chain is built from TRBV5-4 and TRBJ2-1, with a tentative D call TRBD2 (5 bases). This CDR3 has 16 amino acids. Germline values: CDR1 SGHNT, CDR2 YYREEE (reference sequence). The V gene lost 0 bases and the J gene lost 2 bases, with 12 bases spanning the gap. CDR3 nucleotide sequence: TGTGCCAGCAGCTTGGGAGAGGGTAATCCCTACAATGAGCAGTTCTTC. Its protein is CASSLGEGNPYNEQFF.

V is TRBV7-8 and J is TRBJ2-3, with 8 bases that match TRBD2. The CDR3 covers 16 residues. Germline trimming cut 5 bases from V and 4 bases from J; bases unmatched to any gene: 11. In germline, CDR1 is SGHVS, CDR2 FQNEAQ. The CDR3 loop reads CASSPRLASMADTQYF. The CDR3 coding sequence is TGTGCCAGCAGCCCGCGACTAGCGTCAATGGCAGATACGCAGTATTTT.

The rearrangement joins TRBV27 to TRBJ2-3; tentative D call: TRBD2 (6 bases). CDR3 length: 14 residues. Germline V gene lookup returns CDR1 MNHEY and CDR2 SMNVEV (reference sequence). V dropped 11 bases and J dropped 1 base, with 16 bases sitting between them. CDR3 nucleotides: TGTGCCTCTTCCCCGGGACTGCGCACAGATACGCAGTATTTT. Translated, it gives CASSPGLRTDTQYF.

The V gene is TRBV29-1, the J gene TRBJ1-1; 9 nucleotides line up with TRBD1. This CDR3 comprises 13 residues. Germline V gives CDR1 SQVTM, CDR2 ANQGSEA. The V segment lost 6 bases and the J segment 4 bases; nucleotides outside the gene matches: 6. In DNA, the CDR3 is TGCAGCGTCCGACAGGGGGGGGGCACTGAAGCTTTCTTT. Translated: CSVRQGGGTEAFF.

The genes are TRBV13 and TRBJ2-3; 14 bases agree with TRBD2. This CDR3 has 15 amino acids. Per the germline V gene, CDR1 is PRHDT and CDR2 is FYEKMQ (reference sequence). V was pared by 4 bases and J by 4 bases, with 1 base of the junction left unmatched. This CDR3 is CASSSGLAGADTQYF. The CDR3 nucleotides are TGTGCCAGCAGCTCGGGACTAGCGGGGGCAGATACGCAGTATTTT.

V gene TRBV29-1 combines with J gene TRBJ2-7; D not resolved. The CDR3 is made up of 10 amino acids. In germline, CDR1 is SQVTM, CDR2 ANQGSEA. The germline V and J ends were trimmed by 4 bases and 1 base, with 2 bases remaining between them. The CDR3 DNA reads as TGCAGCGTTGTATCCTACGAGCAGTACTTC. Its protein product is CSVVSYEQYF.

The gene calls are TRBV5-1 and TRBJ2-2; weak D call: TRBD1 (5 bases). The CDR3 has 14 residues. Trimming left V 4 bases short and J 1 base short, with 8 bases between. Looked up from germline, CDR1 is SGHRS and CDR2 is YFSETQ. CDR3 sequence (DNA): TGCGCCAGCAGCGAAACAGGGAACACCGGGGAGCTGTTTTTT. Protein: CASSETGNTGELFF.

The chain couples TRBV7-9 to TRBJ2-3, with D perhaps matching TRBD2 (6 bases). CDR3 length: 17 residues. V shed 1 base and J shed 3 bases, with 17 bases lying between them. CDR1 is SEHNR, CDR2 FQNEAQ, per germline (reference sequence). The chain's CDR3 is CASSLGRAGRVTDTQYF. Written as DNA, the CDR3 is TGTGCCAGCAGCTTAGGACGAGCGGGCCGGGTTACAGATACGCAGTATTTT.

This chain uses TRBV7-2 with TRBJ2-3; tentatively, D is TRBD2 (6 bases). V gave up 8 bases and J gave up 7 bases, with 16 bases separating them. The CDR3 totals 13 residues. Germline CDR1 SGHTA, CDR2 FQGNSA. The CDR3 region is CASYYRRGNTQYF. The CDR3 coding sequence is TGTGCCAGCTACTACCGACGGGGGAATACGCAGTATTTT.